Below, 4 T cell receptor beta chains from the same sample are listed, as sequenced in a study of shared clonotypes between healthy human individuals. TCRdb's table, derived via immunoSEQ multiplex PCR, lists solely in-frame clones and lacks some. The repertoire holds about 2.4 million clones, with more than 90% as singletons. Input material: naive CD4+ T cells sorted from blood. Subset of the sample: CD45RA+ positively selected. The receptors were gathered from a man younger than 30 in good health.

This chain connects TRBV6-5 to TRBJ2-6; no reliable D call. The V gene lost 0 bases and the J gene lost 2 bases, with 8 bases spanning the gap. The length of the CDR3 is 16 residues. The V gene's germline CDR1 is MNHEY and CDR2 SVGAGI. CDR3 sequence (DNA): TGTGCCAGCAGTTACTCGTTACAAACTGGGGCCAACGTCCTGACTTTC. Translation gives CASSYSLQTGANVLTF.

The V call is TRBV29-1, the J call TRBJ2-5, with D tentatively TRBD1 (6 bases). V was pared by 7 bases and J by 4 bases, with 22 bases between. The CDR3 has 15 residues. Per the germline V gene, CDR1 is SQVTM and CDR2 is ANQGSEA. The chain's CDR3 is CSAFNGLGAGETQYF. CDR3 nucleotide sequence: TGCAGCGCCTTCAATGGGTTGGGGGCGGGAGAGACCCAGTACTTC.

This chain uses TRBV5-6 with TRBJ2-7; D may match TRBD1 or TRBD2 (5 bases each). The germline V and J ends were trimmed by 4 bases and 3 bases, with 11 bases remaining between them. CDR3 length: 13 amino acids. Germline loops: CDR1 SGHDT, CDR2 YYEEEE. CDR3 residues: CASSGLGRYEQYF. Here the CDR3 DNA reads TGTGCCAGCAGCGGCCTGGGACGCTACGAGCAGTACTTC.

This chain links TRBV29-1 with TRBJ1-2; possibly TRBD1 for D (6 bases). CDR1 and CDR2 from the germline V gene are SQVTM and ANQGSEA. There are 15 residues in the CDR3. The V and J ends lost 4 bases and 4 bases respectively, with 19 bases between them. The CDR3 DNA reads as TGCAGCGTTGCGGCACAGGGTGGGGTCCTCTATGGCTACACCTTC. It encodes CSVAAQGGVLYGYTF.